This T cell receptor beta chain was retrieved from a study of T cell clonality in common variable immunodeficiency. Notes on the study in general: Compared with controls, CVID subjects had fewer shared TCRbeta clones. CVID subjects showed higher TCRbeta clonality than healthy controls. Common variable immunodeficiency TCR beta sequences reportedly had fewer deletions and N-nucleotide insertions.

Method: immunoSEQ multiplex PCR; TCRdb's copy keeps in-frame clones and lacks some. This repertoire holds 45,000 to 65,000 clones, and none appear only once. This clone showed up many times. The antigen is undetermined. The clonotype was recovered from a person aged 18-70 years in good health. Specimen: peripheral blood mononuclear cells.

The CDR3 is CASRRTREANSPLHF. CDR3 DNA (partial): TGTGCCAGCAGAAGGACCAGGGAAGCCAATTCACCC. The chain combines TRBV2 with TRBJ1-6; possible D gene TRBD1, 5 bases. The CDR3 end is not reached by the read, which stops 3 residues before it; the germline J gene fills it in. This CDR3 region has 15 residues. V was shortened by 6 bases and J by 7 bases, with 16 bases between the two germline ends. Germline V gene sequence: CDR1 SNHLY, CDR2 FYNNEI.